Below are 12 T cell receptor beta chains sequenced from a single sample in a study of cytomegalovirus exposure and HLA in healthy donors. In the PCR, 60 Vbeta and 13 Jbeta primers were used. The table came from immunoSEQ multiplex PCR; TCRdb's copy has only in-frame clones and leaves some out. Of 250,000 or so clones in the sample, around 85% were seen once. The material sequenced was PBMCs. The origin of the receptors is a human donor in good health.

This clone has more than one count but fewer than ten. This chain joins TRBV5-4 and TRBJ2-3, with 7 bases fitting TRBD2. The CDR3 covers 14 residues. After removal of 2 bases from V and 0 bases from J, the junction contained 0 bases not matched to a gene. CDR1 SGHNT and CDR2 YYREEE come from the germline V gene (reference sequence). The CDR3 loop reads CASSFSGSTDTQYF. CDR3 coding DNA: TGTGCCAGCAGCTTTAGCGGGAGCACAGATACGCAGTATTTT.

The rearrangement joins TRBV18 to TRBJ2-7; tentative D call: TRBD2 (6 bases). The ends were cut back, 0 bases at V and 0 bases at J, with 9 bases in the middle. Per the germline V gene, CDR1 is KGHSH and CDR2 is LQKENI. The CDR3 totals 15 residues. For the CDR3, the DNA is TGTGCCAGCTCACCACCGGGGAGGATCTCCTACGAGCAGTACTTC. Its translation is CASSPPGRISYEQYF.

The CDR3 sequence is CASSWVVSALQETQYF. The DNA for the CDR3 is TGTGCCAGCAGCTGGGTCGTCTCGGCACTACAAGAGACCCAGTACTTC. The chain combines TRBV7-9 with TRBJ2-5; no firm D call. Germline V gives CDR1 SEHNR, CDR2 FQNEAQ (reference sequence). This CDR3 has 16 residues. With 4 bases removed from V and 2 bases from J, the gap between germline ends came to 17 bases.

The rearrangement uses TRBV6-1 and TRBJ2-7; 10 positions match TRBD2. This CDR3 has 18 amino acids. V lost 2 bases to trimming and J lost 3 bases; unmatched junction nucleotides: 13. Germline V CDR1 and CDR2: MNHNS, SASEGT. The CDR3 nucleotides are TGTGCCAGCAGTGAATTAAGGGCTAGCGGGAGAATCGGCTACGAGCAGTACTTC. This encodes CASSELRASGRIGYEQYF.

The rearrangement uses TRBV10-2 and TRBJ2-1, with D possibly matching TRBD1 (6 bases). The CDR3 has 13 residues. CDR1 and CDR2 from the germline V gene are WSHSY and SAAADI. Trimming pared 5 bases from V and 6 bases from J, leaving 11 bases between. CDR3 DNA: TGCGCCAGCAGTAAAACAGGGCCCAATGAGCAGTTCTTC. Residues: CASSKTGPNEQFF.

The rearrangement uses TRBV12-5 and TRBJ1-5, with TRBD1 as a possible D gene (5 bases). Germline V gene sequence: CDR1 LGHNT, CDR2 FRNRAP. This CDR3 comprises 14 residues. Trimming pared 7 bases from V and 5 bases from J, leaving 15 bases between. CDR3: CASALGGVHQPQHF. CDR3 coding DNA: TGTGCTAGTGCCCTGGGGGGGGTCCATCAGCCCCAGCATTTT.

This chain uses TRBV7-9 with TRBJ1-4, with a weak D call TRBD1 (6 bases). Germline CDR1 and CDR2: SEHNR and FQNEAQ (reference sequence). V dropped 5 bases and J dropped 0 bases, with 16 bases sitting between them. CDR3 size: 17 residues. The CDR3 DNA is TGTGCCAGCAGCAGCATGTCAGGGGTTGCAACTAATGAAAAACTGTTTTTT. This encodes CASSSMSGVATNEKLFF.

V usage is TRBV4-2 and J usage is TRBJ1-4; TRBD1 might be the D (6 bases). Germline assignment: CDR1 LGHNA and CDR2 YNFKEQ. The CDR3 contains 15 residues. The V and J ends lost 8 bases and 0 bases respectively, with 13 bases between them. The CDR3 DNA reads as TGTGCCAGCGAACCTACAGGGACAACTAATGAAAAACTGTTTTTT. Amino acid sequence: CASEPTGTTNEKLFF.

In DNA, the CDR3 is TGCAGCGTTATGGAGGAGATCACCTACGAGCAGTACTTC. This gives the protein CSVMEEITYEQYF. The chain couples TRBV29-1 to TRBJ2-7; perhaps TRBD2 as D (5 bases). V was pared by 5 bases and J by 2 bases, with 13 bases between. Germline CDR1 and CDR2: SQVTM and ANQGSEA. The CDR3 covers 13 residues.

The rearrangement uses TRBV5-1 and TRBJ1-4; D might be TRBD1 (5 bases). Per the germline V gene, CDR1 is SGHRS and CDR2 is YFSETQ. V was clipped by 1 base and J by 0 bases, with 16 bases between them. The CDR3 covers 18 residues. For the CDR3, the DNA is TGCGCCAGCAGCTTGTTACGCGGCACAGGCTCAACTAATGAAAAACTGTTTTTT. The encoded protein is CASSLLRGTGSTNEKLFF.

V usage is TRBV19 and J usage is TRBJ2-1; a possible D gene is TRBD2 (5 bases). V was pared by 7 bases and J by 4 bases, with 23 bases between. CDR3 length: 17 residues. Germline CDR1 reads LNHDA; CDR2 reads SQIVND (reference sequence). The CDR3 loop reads CASTPMRRLASYNEQFF. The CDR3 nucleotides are TGTGCCAGTACCCCTATGCGTCGGCTAGCTAGTTACAATGAGCAGTTCTTC.

In DNA form, the CDR3 reads TGTGCCAGTACCGACAATTATCTAACTGACATTCAGTACTTC. This sequence encodes CASTDNYLTDIQYF. The chain is built from TRBV19 and TRBJ2-4, with unresolved D. Germline assignment: CDR1 LNHDA and CDR2 SQIVND (reference sequence). The CDR3 covers 14 residues. V lost 7 bases and J 8 bases, leaving 18 bases between the germline ends.